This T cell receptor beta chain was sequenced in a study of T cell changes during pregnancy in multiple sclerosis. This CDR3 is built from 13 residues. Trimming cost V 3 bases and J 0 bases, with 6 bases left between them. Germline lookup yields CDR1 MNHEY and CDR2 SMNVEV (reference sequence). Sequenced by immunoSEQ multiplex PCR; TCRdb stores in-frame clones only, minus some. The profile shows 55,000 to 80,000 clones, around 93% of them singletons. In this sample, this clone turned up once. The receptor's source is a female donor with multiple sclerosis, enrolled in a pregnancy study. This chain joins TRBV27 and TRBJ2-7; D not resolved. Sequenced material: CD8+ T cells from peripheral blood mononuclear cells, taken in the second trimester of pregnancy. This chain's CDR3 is CASSFSTSYEQYF. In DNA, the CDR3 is TGTGCCAGCAGTTTTTCTACCTCCTACGAGCAGTACTTC.